The clone carrying this TCR beta chain showed up just once. The CDR3 covers 14 residues. V was clipped by 4 bases and J by 3 bases, with 11 bases between them. Germline CDR1 SGHRS, CDR2 YFSETQ. These data are taken from a study of blood T cell repertoires in COVID-19. Clones were read by immunoSEQ multiplex PCR, and TCRdb kept only the in-frame ones, dropping some. Of 200,000 to 250,000 clones detected, 75% to 90% appear once; the ten largest clones hold 3% to 4%. This chain uses TRBV5-1 with TRBJ2-1, with D maybe TRBD2 (6 bases). This TCR was recovered from a woman between 25 and 40 years old who had been exposed to COVID-19. Specimen: PBMCs or T cells enriched from blood (not recorded which). The CDR3 DNA reads as TGCGCCAGCAGCCATAGCGGCAACTACAATGAGCAGTTCTTC. Encoded protein: CASSHSGNYNEQFF.